The clone carrying this T cell receptor (beta chain) was counted a few times. This record comes from a study of T cell repertoires in ileal Crohn's disease. Across the whole study: Approximately 35% were active smokers at surgery; median disease duration was nearly eight years.

The germline V gene encodes CDR1 MNHEY and CDR2 SMNVEV (reference sequence). V lost 1 base, J lost 6 bases, and 3 bases stayed unmatched. The CDR3 is 14 amino acids. Profiling relied on immunoSEQ multiplex PCR, and the TCRdb table lists in-frame clones only, not all of them. The sample gives fewer than 20,000 clones, around 65% of which show up once; under 6% is in the top ten. The V call is TRBV27, the J call TRBJ1-2, with TRBD1 matching over 9 bases. The source of this sequence is an adult with Crohn's disease. Sequenced material: ileal tissue. The CDR3 DNA reads TGTGCCAGCAGTTTATTGCGGACAGGGGATGGCTACACCTTC. The encoded protein is CASSLLRTGDGYTF.